This passage covers 7 T cell receptor beta chains from one sample sequenced in a study of vaccination and CD4 T cells after COVID-19. The time point is: late sampling 161 to 241 days after vaccination in a few convalescent patients. Treatment here: roughly nine-day PBMC culture with coronavirus spike peptide pools or control peptides (ViraFEST assay). No antigen has been assigned to these receptors. An Oncomine TCR Beta short-read assay was used to sequence the DNA from cultured CD4+ T cells. TCRdb ran MiXCR on the PCR reads and lists one entry per CDR3 protein. The sample yields about 26,000 distinct CDR3 sequences, around two fifths seen once. The sequencing here drew on CD4+ T cells from blood, cultured in vitro, taken about 7 months after SARS-CoV-2 vaccination. These TCRs come from a human donor who had recovered from COVID-19.

The chain carries TRBV10-1 and TRBJ2-1, with 7 nucleotides matching TRBD2. Germline V gene sequence: CDR1 WNHNN, CDR2 SYGVQD (reference sequence). The CDR3 contains 17 residues. Germline trimming cut 7 bases from V and 0 bases from J; bases unmatched to any gene: 12. CDR3: CASKEAGVESSYNEQFF. The DNA for the CDR3 is TGCGCCAGCAAGGAGGCGGGGGTGGAGAGCTCCTACAATGAGCAGTTCTTC.

This rearrangement joins TRBV6-4 to TRBJ1-2, with a tentative D call TRBD1 (5 bases). The germline gives CDR1 MRHNA, CDR2 SNTAGT. Deletions cut 6 bases from V and 3 bases from J, with 17 bases between. The CDR3 has 15 residues. CDR3 bases: TGTGCCAGCAGCCCGGGGGTGAACCTAGACTATGGCTACACCTTC. Translated, it gives CASSPGVNLDYGYTF.

In its sample, this clonotype ranks as medium-sized. This sequence joins TRBV20-1 and TRBJ2-1; the match to TRBD2 covers 8 bases. Germline V lookup: CDR1 DFQATT, CDR2 SNEGSKA (reference sequence). This CDR3 has 13 residues. Trimming took 8 bases from V and 3 from J; bases not matched to a gene: 6. CDR3 in DNA: TGCAGTTCCCTTAGCGGGAACTACAATGAGCAGTTCTTC. Its protein is CSSLSGNYNEQFF.

The CDR3 DNA sequence: TGTGCCAGCAGTTACAGCCTAGCGGGAGCTAGGCGGGAGACCCAGTACTTC. Translated: CASSYSLAGARRETQYF. The chain employs TRBV6-5 and TRBJ2-5, with TRBD2 identical over 10 bases. V was clipped by 2 bases and J by 5 bases; unmatched bases: 11. Germline CDR1 MNHEY, CDR2 SVGAGI. The CDR3 loop spans 17 amino acids.

This clonotype has more than one count but fewer than ten. V and J are TRBV7-2 and TRBJ1-2, with TRBD1 matching 8 bases. CDR1 and CDR2 from the germline V gene are SGHTA and FQGNSA. The CDR3 is 15 residues long. J gave up 4 bases and V 5 bases, and 9 bases lay outside the gene matches. The CDR3 DNA sequence: TGTGCCAGCAGCCAACTACAGGGGGTGGGCTATGGCTACACCTTC. Its protein product is CASSQLQGVGYGYTF.

The CDR3 loop is CASSPLISVNTEAFF. CDR3 in DNA: TGTGCCAGCTCACCACTAATCTCTGTGAACACTGAAGCTTTCTTT. The chain employs TRBV18 and TRBJ1-1; D is unclear. Germline assignment: CDR1 KGHSH and CDR2 LQKENI. Trimming removed 1 base at V and 0 bases at J, with 9 bases between. The CDR3 runs to 15 residues.

In its sample, this clonotype ranks as medium-sized. CDR3 bases: TGCAGTGCTAGGGCTAGCGGGAGGGCGTACCAAGAGACCCAGTACTTC. It is translated as CSARASGRAYQETQYF. V usage is TRBV20-1 and J usage is TRBJ2-5; 12 bases fit TRBD2. The trim removed 3 bases at V and 0 bases at J, leaving 5 bases unmatched. This CDR3 spans 16 amino acids. Germline V gene sequence: CDR1 DFQATT, CDR2 SNEGSKA (reference sequence).